Sequencing of this T cell receptor (beta chain) was carried out in a study of T cells in Graves' hyperthyroidism and ophthalmopathy. Graves' hyperthyroidism was deemed stable absent ophthalmopathy progression within 18 months. Researchers amplified the TCR beta CDR3 regions from RNA transcripts. With the HTBI primer set, the TCR CDR3 went through a first round of RT-PCR. Each CDR3 protein is one row after TCRdb ran MiXCR on the multiplex PCR reads. Seen here are approximately 630,000 distinct CDR3 sequences, about a sixth observed once, and the top ten hold 3.5% to 4%. Sequencing used blood. This TCR derives from a woman under 40 with Graves' hyperthyroidism.

The CDR3 sequence is CSAPGQGDTEAFF. The CDR3 region has the DNA TGCAGTGCTCCAGGACAGGGGGACACTGAAGCTTTCTTT. The chain links TRBV20-1 to TRBJ1-1, with TRBD1 matching over 10 bases. Trimming took 5 bases from V and 3 from J; bases not matched to a gene: 3. The CDR3 runs 13 residues. Germline CDR1 reads DFQATT; CDR2 reads SNEGSKA (reference sequence).